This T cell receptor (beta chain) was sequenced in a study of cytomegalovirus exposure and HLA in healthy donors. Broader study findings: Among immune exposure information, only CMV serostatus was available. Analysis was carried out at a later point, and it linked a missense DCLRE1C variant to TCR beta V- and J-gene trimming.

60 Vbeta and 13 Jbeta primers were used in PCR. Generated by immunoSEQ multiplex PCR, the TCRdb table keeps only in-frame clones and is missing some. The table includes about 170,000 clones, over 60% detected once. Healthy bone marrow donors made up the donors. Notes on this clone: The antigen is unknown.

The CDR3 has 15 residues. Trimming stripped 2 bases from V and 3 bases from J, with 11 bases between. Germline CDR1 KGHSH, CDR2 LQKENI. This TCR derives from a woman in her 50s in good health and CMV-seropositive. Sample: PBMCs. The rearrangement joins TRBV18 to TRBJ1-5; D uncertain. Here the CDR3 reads CASSPSAQNNQPQHF. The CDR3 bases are TGTGCCAGCTCACCATCAGCACAGAACAATCAGCCCCAGCATTTT.